The 28 T cell receptor beta chains below were found in one sample sequenced in a study of T cells in Graves' hyperthyroidism and ophthalmopathy. There were TCR beta CDR3 regions amplified from RNA transcripts. HTBI primers were used for first-round RT-PCR of the TCR CDR3. TCRdb passed the multiplex PCR reads through MiXCR, listing each CDR3 protein once. The table includes over 500,000 distinct CDR3 sequences, about 15% detected once. Sequencing was carried out using blood. All receptors come from a young woman with Graves' ophthalmopathy.

This sequence joins TRBV3-1 and TRBJ1-5; D ambiguous. The CDR3 sequence is 15 residues long. CDR1 and CDR2 from the germline V gene are LGHDT and YNNKEL (reference sequence). V was cut by 6 bases and J by 0 bases, with 12 bases left in between. The CDR3 DNA sequence: TGTGCCAGCAGAGTTATGCTCTATAGCAATCAGCCCCAGCATTTT. Its protein product is CASRVMLYSNQPQHF.

The rearrangement links TRBV7-8 to TRBJ2-7, with D perhaps matching TRBD1 (6 bases). The CDR3 is 13 amino acids. V lost 8 bases, J lost 2 bases, and 13 bases lay in between. Germline lookup yields CDR1 SGHVS and CDR2 FQNEAQ. In DNA form, the CDR3 reads TGTGCCAGCTCAGGGGATGGTCCCTACGAGCAGTACTTC. Its protein product is CASSGDGPYEQYF.

This sequence joins TRBV6-1 and TRBJ2-2; D gene unclear. This CDR3 spans 14 amino acids. Germline V gene data show CDR1 as MNHNS and CDR2 as SASEGT. Trimming took 6 bases from V and 4 from J, leaving 12 bases between them. The CDR3 bases are TGTGCCAGCAGCCACGGCCCAGGCACCGGGGAGCTGTTTTTT. It encodes CASSHGPGTGELFF.

This clonotype was observed many times. The rearrangement joins TRBV6-1 to TRBJ2-7; maybe TRBD1 (5 bases). The germline gives CDR1 MNHNS, CDR2 SASEGT. The V and J ends lost 2 bases and 5 bases respectively, with 13 bases between them. The CDR3 sequence is 14 residues long. This CDR3 is CASSEQGRWDEQYF. The CDR3, as DNA: TGTGCCAGCAGTGAACAGGGAAGATGGGACGAGCAGTACTTC.

The CDR3 sequence is CASSPGRAPDTQYF. CDR3 in DNA: TGTGCCAGCTCACCAGGCAGGGCCCCAGATACGCAGTATTTT. This chain links TRBV18 with TRBJ2-3, with D tentatively TRBD1 (5 bases). CDR1 is KGHSH and CDR2 is LQKENI in the germline V gene. V lost 2 bases and J lost 4, with 10 bases in between. CDR3 length: 14 residues.

This clonotype came up a few times. CDR3 region: CAWSSNRGRTDTQYF. The CDR3 DNA follows: TGTGCCTGGAGCTCAAACAGGGGCCGCACAGATACGCAGTATTTT. This rearrangement joins TRBV30 to TRBJ2-3, with TRBD1 identical over 7 bases. CDR3 length: 15 amino acids. Germline V CDR1 and CDR2: GTSNPN, SVGIG (reference sequence). J gave up 1 base and V 3 bases, and 7 bases lay outside the gene matches.

This clonotype was detected ten times or more. The V call is TRBV28, the J call TRBJ2-3, with a tentative D call TRBD2 (5 bases). The V end was cut by 8 bases, the J end by 0 bases, with 21 bases between. Looked up from germline, CDR1 is MDHEN and CDR2 is SYDVKM. The CDR3 totals 17 residues. CDR3 in DNA: TGTGCCAGCGGTAGACCGACCGGGGATTTTAGCACAGATACGCAGTATTTT. It codes for CASGRPTGDFSTDTQYF.

This clonotype was detected many times. CDR3: CASRSTGNQPQHF. The CDR3 region has the DNA TGCGCCAGCAGGTCTACGGGCAATCAGCCCCAGCATTTT. This chain joins TRBV5-1 and TRBJ1-5; D remains ambiguous. V was trimmed by 5 bases and J by 2 bases, leaving 8 bases between them. The germline CDR1 and CDR2 sequences are SGHRS and YFSETQ. The CDR3 sequence is 13 residues long.

The chain is built from TRBV12-3 or TRBV12-4 and TRBJ1-6, with a possible D match to TRBD1 (6 bases). V lost 6 bases and J lost 11, with 17 bases in between. The CDR3 is 14 residues long. The CDR3 nucleotides read TGTGCCAGCAGACCTACAGGGTTGGGTCCACCCCTCCACTTT. Translating it yields CASRPTGLGPPLHF.

At least ten counts were recorded for this clonotype. This sequence joins TRBV12-3 or TRBV12-4 and TRBJ2-1; 8 nucleotides match TRBD2. This CDR3 is built from 16 residues. The J segment lost 8 bases and the V segment lost 5 bases, leaving 14 bases of the junction unmatched. The CDR3, as DNA: TGTGCCAGCAGTCCTCAAACGGGGGGGGCCTTGGATGAGCAGTTCTTC. This translates into CASSPQTGGALDEQFF.

The rearrangement links TRBV3-1 to TRBJ2-5; 8 nucleotides match TRBD2. The CDR3 runs 21 residues. The V and J ends lost 0 bases and 1 base, in that order; junction bases with no gene match: 19. CDR1 and CDR2 (germline): LGHDT, YNNKEL (reference sequence). CDR3 sequence (DNA): TGTGCCAGCAGCCAAGACGAGGGACTAGTATGGAAGGGGGGGGGCCAAGAGACCCAGTACTTC. It codes for CASSQDEGLVWKGGGQETQYF.

This clonotype was seen repeatedly, ten times or more. The chain combines TRBV5-1 with TRBJ2-7; 9 bases fit TRBD1. After removal of 7 bases from V and 0 bases from J, the junction contained 8 bases not matched to a gene. The CDR3 is made up of 15 amino acids. Germline V gene sequence: CDR1 SGHRS, CDR2 YFSETQ. This CDR3 reads CASARDRALSYEQYF. The CDR3 DNA follows: TGCGCCAGCGCTCGGGACAGGGCCCTCTCCTACGAGCAGTACTTC.

This clonotype was detected only once. The V call is TRBV11-2, the J call TRBJ2-2; TRBD2 matches at 11 bases. Trimming took 0 bases from V and 4 from J; bases not matched to a gene: 16. The CDR3 is 21 amino acids. Germline V gives CDR1 SGHAT, CDR2 FQNNGV. CDR3 coding DNA: TGTGCCAGCAGCTTAGATCTAGTGTCTAGCGGGAGGTTCCAGGTCACCGGGGAGCTGTTTTTT. Protein: CASSLDLVSSGRFQVTGELFF.

In this sample, this clonotype turned up many times. This chain links TRBV7-2 with TRBJ2-1, with 12 bases identical to TRBD2. The CDR3 contains 15 residues. Germline values: CDR1 SGHTA, CDR2 FQGNSA. The V segment lost 5 bases and the J segment 6 bases; nucleotides outside the gene matches: 5. The CDR3 sequence is CASSPKLAGGNEQFF. CDR3 DNA: TGTGCCAGCAGCCCGAAACTAGCGGGAGGCAATGAGCAGTTCTTC. Drawing the rest from reference TRBV7-2 and TRBJ2-1, the complete variable domain is GAGVSQSPSNKVTEKGKDVELRCDPISGHTALYWYRQSLGQGLEFLIYFQGNSAPDKSGLPSDRFSAERTGGSVSTLTIQRTQQEDSAVYLCASSPKLAGGNEQFFGPGTRLTVL.

In this sample, this clonotype turned up many times. The gene calls are TRBV24-1 and TRBJ1-2, with D uncertain. V lost 0 bases to trimming and J lost 8 bases, with 12 bases between them. The CDR3 has 14 amino acids. The germline V gene has CDR1 KGHDR and CDR2 SFDVKD. The CDR3: CATSDLLGIQGYTF. Written as DNA, the CDR3 is TGTGCCACCAGTGATTTGCTTGGCATACAAGGCTACACCTTC.

This clonotype was found many times. The gene calls are TRBV12-3 or TRBV12-4 and TRBJ2-3; TRBD2 agrees at 8 bases. The CDR3 consists of 16 residues. The V segment lost 5 bases and the J segment 2 bases; nucleotides outside the gene matches: 9. CDR3 sequence: CASSPRTSSPTDTQYF. In nucleotides, the CDR3 is TGTGCCAGCAGTCCCCGGACTAGCTCCCCCACAGATACGCAGTATTTT.

About this clonotype: The junction departs from germline at one end; a sequencing error may be responsible. The rearrangement uses TRBV7-9 and TRBJ2-4; possibly TRBD2 for D (6 bases). From germline, CDR1 is SEHNR and CDR2 FQNEAQ (reference sequence). This CDR3 spans 18 amino acids. The CDR3 reads CASSQDPTSTLAKNIQYF. CDR3 coding DNA: TGCGCCAGCAGCCAAGATCCCACTAGCACACTAGCCAAAAACATTCAGTACTTC.

This clonotype was seen repeatedly, ten times or more. The chain combines TRBV3-1 with TRBJ2-1; 9 bases map to TRBD1. Germline V gene data show CDR1 as LGHDT and CDR2 as YNNKEL (reference sequence). The ends lost 5 bases at V and 14 bases at J; junction bases unmatched: 7. The CDR3 extends over 12 amino acids. This chain's CDR3 is CASSYSDRGKFF. DNA of the CDR3: TGTGCCAGCAGCTACTCGGACAGGGGAAAGTTCTTC.

The sample holds a few counts of this clonotype. V and J are TRBV5-8 and TRBJ2-4; TRBD1 agrees at 8 bases. With V trimmed by 0 bases and J by 4 bases, 6 bases remained unmatched. This CDR3 contains 16 residues. Per germline, CDR1 SGHTS and CDR2 YDEGEE. CDR3 in amino acids: CASSLVGGQGKNIQYF. CDR3 nucleotides: TGTGCCAGCAGCTTGGTTGGAGGACAGGGAAAAAACATTCAGTACTTC.

This sequence joins TRBV20-1 and TRBJ1-2; D might be TRBD1 (6 bases). This CDR3 has 13 residues. Germline CDR1 is DFQATT and CDR2 is SNEGSKA (reference sequence). Between the trimmed V and J ends, which lost 5 bases and 2 bases, there was a span of 12 bases. CDR3 region: CSARRQANYGYTF. The CDR3 nucleotides are TGCAGTGCTCGCAGACAGGCGAACTATGGCTACACCTTC.

This clonotype has a count of ten or more. This chain links TRBV7-3 with TRBJ2-2; D may be TRBD2 (6 bases). The CDR3 covers 14 residues. CDR1 is SGHTA and CDR2 is FQGTGA in the germline V gene. Trimming pared 0 bases from V and 7 bases from J, leaving 9 bases between. In nucleotides, the CDR3 is TGTGCCAGCAGCTTAACCGGGGGTGACGGGGAGCTGTTTTTT. This gives the protein CASSLTGGDGELFF. The whole variable domain, remainder taken from reference TRBV7-3 and TRBJ2-2, is GAGVSQTPSNKVTEKGKYVELRCDPISGHTALYWYRQSLGQGPEFLIYFQGTGAADDSGLPNDRFFAVRPEGSVSTLKIQRTERGDSAVYLCASSLTGGDGELFFGEGSRLTVL.

The rearrangement joins TRBV30 to TRBJ2-7; D is ambiguous. Germline loops: CDR1 GTSNPN, CDR2 SVGIG (reference sequence). The V and J ends lost 3 bases and 5 bases respectively, with 8 bases between them. The CDR3 length is 11 residues. The CDR3, as DNA: TGTGCCTGGAGCGTACCTCACGAGCAGTACTTC. Amino acids: CAWSVPHEQYF.

This clonotype was counted at least ten times. The chain employs TRBV7-2 and TRBJ2-1; D remains ambiguous. CDR1 is SGHTA, CDR2 FQGNSA, per germline. V dropped 5 bases and J dropped 3 bases, with 17 bases sitting between them. CDR3 size: 16 residues. CDR3 nucleotide sequence: TGTGCCAGCAGCCCATTTCCGCGACTTGACTACAATGAGCAGTTCTTC. It yields the protein CASSPFPRLDYNEQFF.

This clonotype was recorded a few times. This rearrangement joins TRBV4-1 to TRBJ1-1; D uncertain. CDR1 is MGHRA, CDR2 YSYEKL, per germline. The V end lost 5 bases, the J end lost 10 bases, and 17 bases lay between the germline ends. The CDR3 consists of 13 residues. CDR3 bases: TGCGCCAGCAGCTTTCGTAGGGTGTCGGGAGCTTTCTTT. Protein product: CASSFRRVSGAFF.

The genes are TRBV6-6 and TRBJ2-2; 7 bases map to TRBD1. The trim removed 2 bases at V and 7 bases at J, leaving 7 bases unmatched. The V gene's germline CDR1 is MNHNY and CDR2 SVGAGI (reference sequence). This CDR3 is 15 amino acids long. The CDR3 reads CASSYLQGTVGELFF. CDR3 bases: TGTGCCAGCAGTTACCTACAGGGGACGGTCGGGGAGCTGTTTTTT.

In its sample, this clonotype was seen many times. V gene TRBV6-4 combines with J gene TRBJ2-1; D gene unclear. The CDR3 has 13 amino acids. Germline V CDR1 and CDR2: MRHNA, SNTAGT. Trimming removed 0 bases at V and 5 bases at J, with 5 bases between. CDR3 loop: CASSDSEDNEQFF. The CDR3 DNA reads TGTGCCAGCAGTGACTCTGAGGACAATGAGCAGTTCTTC.

This clonotype has a count of ten or more. The V call is TRBV5-1, the J call TRBJ2-1; D remains ambiguous. Germline lookup yields CDR1 SGHRS and CDR2 YFSETQ. Between the trimmed V and J ends, which lost 2 bases and 7 bases, there was a span of 10 bases. The CDR3 loop spans 13 amino acids. The CDR3 here is CASSLGALNEQFF. The CDR3, as DNA: TGCGCCAGCAGCTTAGGAGCGCTAAATGAGCAGTTCTTC.

The chain carries TRBV7-9 and TRBJ2-2; 8 bases line up with TRBD2. This CDR3 is built from 17 residues. Germline lookup yields CDR1 SEHNR and CDR2 FQNEAQ (reference sequence). Trimming removed 2 bases from V and 3 bases from J; junction bases left unmatched: 8. For the CDR3, the DNA is TGTGCCAGCAGCTTATCGACGGGAGGGTTCGACACCGGGGAGCTGTTTTTT. Translated: CASSLSTGGFDTGELFF. The variable domain in full, with the rest retrieved from reference TRBV7-9 and TRBJ2-2, is DTGVSQNPRHKITKRGQNVTFRCDPISEHNRLYWYRQTLGQGPEFLTYFQNEAQLEKSRLLSDRFSAERPKGSFSTLEIQRTEQGDSAMYLCASSLSTGGFDTGELFFGEGSRLTVL.